Given below is one T cell receptor (beta chain) in context. The data were taken from a study of shared clonotypes between healthy human individuals. Using about 190 ng DNA, around 30,000 T cell genomes, the sorted-subset replicate PCRs were run. Sequencing was performed with immunoSEQ multiplex PCR; in TCRdb, only in-frame clones are kept and a portion is missing. Of about 2.4 million clones listed, roughly 93% were seen once; the top ten hold approximately 0.37%. With 1 base removed from V and 5 bases from J, the gap between germline ends came to 16 bases. Per the germline V gene, CDR1 is SGHRS and CDR2 is YFSETQ. The CDR3 length is 16 residues.

Sequencing was done on a sample of naive CD4+ T cells from PBMCs. As to subset: CD45RA+ positively selected. The genes are TRBV5-1 and TRBJ2-1, with D possibly TRBD2 on 5 matching bases. The clonotype originates from a man younger than 30 in good health. Some clones in this sample may be carry-over from other donors' samples. The CDR3, as DNA: TGCGCCAGCAGCTTGAGGGTGGCTAGCCGAAACAATGAGCAGTTCTTC. This sequence encodes CASSLRVASRNNEQFF.